The next 7 T cell receptor beta chains were all read from a single sample in a study of early T cells in non-severe SARS-CoV-2 infection. TCRdb redid the calling of the 5' RACE reads with MiXCR, one entry per CDR3 protein. Seen here are approximately 68,000 distinct CDR3 sequences, about 9.4% observed once, and the top ten hold approximately 8%. The material was whole blood, obtained at baseline. All receptors come from an adult who was a healthcare worker with PCR-confirmed SARS-CoV-2 infection or an uninfected control (not recorded which).

The chain combines TRBV3-1 with TRBJ1-1, with D maybe TRBD1 (5 bases). This CDR3 is 15 amino acids long. Germline-derived CDR1 and CDR2 are LGHDT and YNNKEL (reference sequence). The V end was cut by 4 bases, the J end by 6 bases, with 18 bases between. In nucleotides, the CDR3 is TGTGCCAGCAGCCGTGGAGACAGTCGGGCGGCTGAAGCTTTCTTT. It yields the protein CASSRGDSRAAEAFF.

This clonotype has just a few counts. This chain links TRBV5-4 with TRBJ2-7, with TRBD2 matching 9 bases. Per germline, CDR1 SGHNT and CDR2 YYREEE (reference sequence). The CDR3 sequence is 15 residues long. The V and J ends lost 2 bases and 2 bases, in that order; junction bases with no gene match: 5. In DNA, the CDR3 is TGTGCCAGCAGCTTCTCAGCGGGGGGCACCTACGAGCAGTACTTC. Translated, it gives CASSFSAGGTYEQYF.

This clonotype has ten or more counts. The gene calls are TRBV12-3 or TRBV12-4 and TRBJ2-7, with a tentative D call TRBD1 (5 bases). The ends were cut back, 3 bases at V and 0 bases at J, with 9 bases in the middle. The CDR3 runs 14 residues. The CDR3 protein is CASSFQQASYEQYF. The CDR3 DNA sequence: TGTGCCAGCAGTTTCCAACAGGCCTCCTACGAGCAGTACTTC.

This clonotype was counted a few times. The V call is TRBV3-1, the J call TRBJ2-1; TRBD2 matches 11 bases. The CDR3 contains 16 residues. In germline, CDR1 is LGHDT, CDR2 YNNKEL (reference sequence). V lost 2 bases, J lost 8 bases, and 8 bases stayed unmatched. The CDR3 region is CASSQTTSGAAYEQFF. The CDR3 coding sequence is TGTGCCAGCAGCCAAACGACTAGCGGGGCGGCGTATGAGCAGTTCTTC.

This clonotype was seen a handful of times. This chain joins TRBV12-3 or TRBV12-4 and TRBJ1-5, with a possible D match to TRBD1 (6 bases). Trimming pared 4 bases from V and 3 bases from J, leaving 19 bases between. The CDR3 spans 17 residues. The CDR3 DNA sequence: TGTGCCAGCAGTTGGGACACCAATCCCCCACTCAATCAGCCCCAGCATTTT. This sequence encodes CASSWDTNPPLNQPQHF.

The chain links TRBV19 to TRBJ1-5, with D tentatively TRBD1 (6 bases). Germline CDR1 and CDR2: LNHDA and SQIVND (reference sequence). This CDR3 has 15 residues. Deletions cut 5 bases from V and 0 bases from J, with 11 bases between. The CDR3 sequence is CASSGGQNSNQPQHF. The CDR3 DNA sequence: TGTGCCAGTAGTGGGGGACAAAATAGCAATCAGCCCCAGCATTTT.

The chain is built from TRBV12-3 or TRBV12-4 and TRBJ2-1; D may match TRBD1 or TRBD2 (5 bases each). CDR3 length equals 17 residues. V lost 2 bases to trimming and J lost 0 bases, with 14 bases between them. The CDR3, as DNA: TGTGCCAGCAGTTTACCTGGGACCGCAAGCTCCTACAATGAGCAGTTCTTC. This translates into CASSLPGTASSYNEQFF.